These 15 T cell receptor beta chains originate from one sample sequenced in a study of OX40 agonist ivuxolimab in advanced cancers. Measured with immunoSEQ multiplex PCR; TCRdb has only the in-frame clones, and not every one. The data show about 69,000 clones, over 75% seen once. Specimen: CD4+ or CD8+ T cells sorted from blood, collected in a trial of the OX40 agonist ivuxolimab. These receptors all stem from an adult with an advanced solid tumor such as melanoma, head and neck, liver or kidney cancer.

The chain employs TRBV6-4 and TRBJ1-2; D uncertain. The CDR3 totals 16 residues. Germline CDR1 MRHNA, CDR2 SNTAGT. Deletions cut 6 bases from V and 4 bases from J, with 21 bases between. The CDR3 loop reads CASSPELSTVGYGYTF. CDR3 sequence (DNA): TGTGCCAGCAGCCCAGAACTATCGACTGTGGGCTATGGCTACACCTTC.

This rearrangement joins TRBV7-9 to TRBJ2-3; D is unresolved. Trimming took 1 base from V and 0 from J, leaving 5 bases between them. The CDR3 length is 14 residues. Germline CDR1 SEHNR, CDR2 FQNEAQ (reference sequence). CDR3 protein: CASSLDTSTDTQYF. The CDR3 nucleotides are TGTGCCAGCAGCTTAGATACAAGCACAGATACGCAGTATTTT. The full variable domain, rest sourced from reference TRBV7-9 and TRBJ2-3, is DTGVSQNPRHKITKRGQNVTFRCDPISEHNRLYWYRQTLGQGPEFLTYFQNEAQLEKSRLLSDRFSAERPKGSFSTLEIQRTEQGDSAMYLCASSLDTSTDTQYFGPGTRLTVL.

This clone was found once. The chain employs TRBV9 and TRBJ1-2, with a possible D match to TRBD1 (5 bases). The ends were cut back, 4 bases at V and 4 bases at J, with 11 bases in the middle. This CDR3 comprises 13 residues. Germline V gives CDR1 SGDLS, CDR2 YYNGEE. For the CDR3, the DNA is TGTGCCAGCAGCCCCACAGGTCCCTATGGCTACACCTTC. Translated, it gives CASSPTGPYGYTF.

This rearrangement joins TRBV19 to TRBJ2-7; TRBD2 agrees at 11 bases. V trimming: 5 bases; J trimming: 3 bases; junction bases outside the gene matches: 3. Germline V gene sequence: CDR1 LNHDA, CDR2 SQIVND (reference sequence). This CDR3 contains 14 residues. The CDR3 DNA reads TGTGCCAGTAGTCTGGGACTAGCGGTCTACGAGCAGTACTTC. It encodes CASSLGLAVYEQYF.

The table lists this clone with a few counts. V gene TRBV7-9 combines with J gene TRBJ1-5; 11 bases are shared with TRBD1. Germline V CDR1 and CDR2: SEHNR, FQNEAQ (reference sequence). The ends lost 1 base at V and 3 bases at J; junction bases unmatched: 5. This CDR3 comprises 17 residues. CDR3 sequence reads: CASSLGGQGATNQPQHF. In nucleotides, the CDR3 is TGTGCCAGCAGCTTAGGCGGACAGGGGGCTACCAATCAGCCCCAGCATTTT.

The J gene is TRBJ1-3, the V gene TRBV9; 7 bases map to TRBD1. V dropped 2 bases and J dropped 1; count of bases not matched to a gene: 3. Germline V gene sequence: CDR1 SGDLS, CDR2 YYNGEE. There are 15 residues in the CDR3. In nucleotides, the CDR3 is TGTGCCAGCAGCGTCAGGGGGGGTTCTGGAAACACCATATATTTT. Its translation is CASSVRGGSGNTIYF. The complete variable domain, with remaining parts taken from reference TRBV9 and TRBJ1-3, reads DSGVTQTPKHLITATGQRVTLRCSPRSGDLSVYWYQQSLDQGLQFLIQYYNGEERAKGNILERFSAQQFPDLHSELNLSSLELGDSALYFCASSVRGGSGNTIYFGEGSWLTVV.

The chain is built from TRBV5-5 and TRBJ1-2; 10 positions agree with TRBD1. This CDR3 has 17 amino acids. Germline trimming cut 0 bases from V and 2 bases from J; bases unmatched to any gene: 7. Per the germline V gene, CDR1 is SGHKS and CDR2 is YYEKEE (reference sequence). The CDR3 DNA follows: TGTGCCAGCAGCTTGGTGACAATGGGACAGGGGAACTATGGCTACACCTTC. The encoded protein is CASSLVTMGQGNYGYTF.

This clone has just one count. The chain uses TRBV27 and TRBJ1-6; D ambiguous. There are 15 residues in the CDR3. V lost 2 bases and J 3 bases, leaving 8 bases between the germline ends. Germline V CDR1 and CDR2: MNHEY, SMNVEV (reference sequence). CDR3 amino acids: CASSLIGNYNSPLHF. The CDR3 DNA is TGTGCCAGCAGTTTAATCGGGAACTATAATTCACCCCTCCACTTT.

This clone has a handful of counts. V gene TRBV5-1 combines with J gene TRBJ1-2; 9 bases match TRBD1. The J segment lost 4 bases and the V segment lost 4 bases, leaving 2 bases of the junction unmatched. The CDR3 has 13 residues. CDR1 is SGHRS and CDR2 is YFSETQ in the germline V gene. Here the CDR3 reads CASSGDRAYGYTF. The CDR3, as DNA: TGCGCCAGCAGCGGGGACAGGGCCTATGGCTACACCTTC. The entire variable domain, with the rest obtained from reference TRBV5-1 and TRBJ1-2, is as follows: KAGVTQTPRYLIKTRGQQVTLSCSPISGHRSVSWYQQTPGQGLQFLFEYFSETQRNKGNFPGRFSGRQFSNSRSEMNVSTLELGDSALYLCASSGDRAYGYTFGSGTRLTVV.

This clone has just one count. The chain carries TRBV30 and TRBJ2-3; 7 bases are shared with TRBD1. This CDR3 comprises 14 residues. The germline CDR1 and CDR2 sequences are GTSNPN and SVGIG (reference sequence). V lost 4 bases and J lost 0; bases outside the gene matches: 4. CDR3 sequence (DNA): TGTGCCTGGAACAGGGGTTTTAGCACAGATACGCAGTATTTT. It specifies CAWNRGFSTDTQYF.

The DNA for the CDR3 is TGTGCCAGCAGTGACGACCCCAGGGGGGGAGAGACCCAGTACTTC. This codes for CASSDDPRGGETQYF. The chain uses TRBV2 and TRBJ2-5; either TRBD1 or TRBD2 may fit D (7 bases each). V dropped 3 bases and J dropped 4 bases, with 15 bases sitting between them. Germline CDR1 reads SNHLY; CDR2 reads FYNNEI. The CDR3 totals 15 residues.

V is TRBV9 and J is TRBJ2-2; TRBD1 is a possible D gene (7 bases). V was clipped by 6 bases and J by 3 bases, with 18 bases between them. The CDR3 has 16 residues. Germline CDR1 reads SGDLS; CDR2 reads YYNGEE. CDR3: CASTPRGTEDTGELFF. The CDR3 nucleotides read TGTGCCAGCACCCCCCGGGGGACAGAGGACACCGGGGAGCTGTTTTTT.

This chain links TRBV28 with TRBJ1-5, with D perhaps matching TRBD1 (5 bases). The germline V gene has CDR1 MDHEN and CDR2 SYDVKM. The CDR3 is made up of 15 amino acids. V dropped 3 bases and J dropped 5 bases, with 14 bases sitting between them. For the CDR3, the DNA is TGTGCCAGCAGTTTCCTGGGGGGGGGACATCAGCCCCAGCATTTT. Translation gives CASSFLGGGHQPQHF.

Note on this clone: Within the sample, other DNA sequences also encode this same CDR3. CDR3 sequence reads: CASSYSNEQFF. The DNA of the CDR3 is TGTGCCAGCAGTTACTCTAATGAGCAGTTCTTC. This rearrangement joins TRBV6-6 to TRBJ2-1, with unresolved D. The CDR3 length is 11 residues. Looked up from germline, CDR1 is MNHNY and CDR2 is SVGAGI (reference sequence). V was pared by 0 bases and J by 7 bases, with 1 base between.

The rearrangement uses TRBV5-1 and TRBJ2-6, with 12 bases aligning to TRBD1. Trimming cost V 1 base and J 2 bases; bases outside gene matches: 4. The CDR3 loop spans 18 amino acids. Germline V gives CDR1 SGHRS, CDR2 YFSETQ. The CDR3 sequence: CASSLWGQGAAGANVLTF. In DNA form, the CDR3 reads TGCGCCAGCAGCTTGTGGGGACAGGGGGCGGCTGGGGCCAACGTCCTGACTTTC. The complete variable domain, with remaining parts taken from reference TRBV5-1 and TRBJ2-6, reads KAGVTQTPRYLIKTRGQQVTLSCSPISGHRSVSWYQQTPGQGLQFLFEYFSETQRNKGNFPGRFSGRQFSNSRSEMNVSTLELGDSALYLCASSLWGQGAAGANVLTFGAGSRLTVL.